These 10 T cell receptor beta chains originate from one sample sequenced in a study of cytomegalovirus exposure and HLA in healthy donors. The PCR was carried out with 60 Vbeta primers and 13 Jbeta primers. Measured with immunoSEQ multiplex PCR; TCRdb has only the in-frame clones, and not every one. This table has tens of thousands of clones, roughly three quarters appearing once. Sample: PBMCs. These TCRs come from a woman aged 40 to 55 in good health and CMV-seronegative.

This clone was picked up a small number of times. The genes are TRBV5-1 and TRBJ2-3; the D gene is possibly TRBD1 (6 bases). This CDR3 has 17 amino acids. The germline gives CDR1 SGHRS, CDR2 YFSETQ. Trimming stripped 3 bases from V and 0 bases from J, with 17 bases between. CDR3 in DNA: TGCGCCAGCAGCTCACGTGGTGGGGGCCCTAGCACAGATACGCAGTATTTT. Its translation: CASSSRGGGPSTDTQYF. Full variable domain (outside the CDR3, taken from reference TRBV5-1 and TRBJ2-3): KAGVTQTPRYLIKTRGQQVTLSCSPISGHRSVSWYQQTPGQGLQFLFEYFSETQRNKGNFPGRFSGRQFSNSRSEMNVSTLELGDSALYLCASSSRGGGPSTDTQYFGPGTRLTVL.

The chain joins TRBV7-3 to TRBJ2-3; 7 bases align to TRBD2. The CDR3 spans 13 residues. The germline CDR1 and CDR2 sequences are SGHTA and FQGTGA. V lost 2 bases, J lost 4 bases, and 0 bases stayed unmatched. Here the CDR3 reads CASSLGLADTQYF. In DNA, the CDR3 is TGTGCCAGCAGCTTAGGACTAGCAGATACGCAGTATTTT.

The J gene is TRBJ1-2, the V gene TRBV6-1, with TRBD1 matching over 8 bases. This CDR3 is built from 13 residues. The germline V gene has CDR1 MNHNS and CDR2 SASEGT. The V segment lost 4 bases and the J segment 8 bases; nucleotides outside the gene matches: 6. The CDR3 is CASSARTGSGYTF. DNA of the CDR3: TGTGCCAGCAGTGCGAGGACAGGGTCGGGCTACACCTTC.

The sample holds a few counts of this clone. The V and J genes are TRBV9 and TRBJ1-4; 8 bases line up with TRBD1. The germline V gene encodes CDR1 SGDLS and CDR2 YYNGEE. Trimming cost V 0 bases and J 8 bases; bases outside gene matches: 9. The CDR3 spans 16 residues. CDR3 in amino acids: CASSVAQGQGREKLFF. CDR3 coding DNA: TGTGCCAGCAGCGTAGCCCAAGGACAGGGTCGGGAAAAACTGTTTTTT.

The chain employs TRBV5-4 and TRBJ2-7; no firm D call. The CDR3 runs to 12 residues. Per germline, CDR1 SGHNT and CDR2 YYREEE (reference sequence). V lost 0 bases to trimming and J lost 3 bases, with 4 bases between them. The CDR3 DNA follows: TGTGCCAGCAGCTTGGTCAACTACGAGCAGTACTTC. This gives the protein CASSLVNYEQYF.

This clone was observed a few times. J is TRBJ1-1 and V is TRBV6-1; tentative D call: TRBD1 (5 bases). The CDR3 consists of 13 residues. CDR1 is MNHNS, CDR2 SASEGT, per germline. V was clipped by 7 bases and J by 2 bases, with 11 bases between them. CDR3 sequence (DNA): TGTGCCAGCACCCTGACAGAAAACACTGAAGCTTTCTTT. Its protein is CASTLTENTEAFF.

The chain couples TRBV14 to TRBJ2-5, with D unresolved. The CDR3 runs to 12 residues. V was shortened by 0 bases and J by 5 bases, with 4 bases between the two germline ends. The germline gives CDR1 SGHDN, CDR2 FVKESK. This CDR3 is CASSQDAETQYF. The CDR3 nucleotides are TGTGCCAGCAGCCAAGATGCGGAGACCCAGTACTTC. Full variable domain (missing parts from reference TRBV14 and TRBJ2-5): EAGVTQFPSHSVIEKGQTVTLRCDPISGHDNLYWYRRVMGKEIKFLLHFVKESKQDESGMPNNRFLAERTGGTYSTLKVQPAELEDSGVYFCASSQDAETQYFGPGTRLLVL.

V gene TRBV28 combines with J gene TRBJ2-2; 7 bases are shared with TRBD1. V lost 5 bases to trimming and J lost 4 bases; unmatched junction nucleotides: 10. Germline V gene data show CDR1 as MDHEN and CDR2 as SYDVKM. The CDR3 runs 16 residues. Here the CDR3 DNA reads TGTGCCAGCAGTCCTCCGAGGGGGCCTAGCACCGGGGAGCTGTTTTTT. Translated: CASSPPRGPSTGELFF. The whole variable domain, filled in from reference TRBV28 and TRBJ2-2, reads DVKVTQSSRYLVKRTGEKVFLECVQDMDHENMFWYRQDPGLGLRLIYFSYDVKMKEKGDIPEGYSVSREKKERFSLILESASTNQTSMYLCASSPPRGPSTGELFFGEGSRLTVL.

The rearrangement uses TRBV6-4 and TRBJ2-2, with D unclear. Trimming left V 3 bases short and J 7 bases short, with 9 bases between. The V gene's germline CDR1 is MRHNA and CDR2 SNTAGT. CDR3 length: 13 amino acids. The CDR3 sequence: CASSEFQNGELFF. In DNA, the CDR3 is TGTGCCAGCAGTGAGTTTCAAAACGGGGAGCTGTTTTTT.

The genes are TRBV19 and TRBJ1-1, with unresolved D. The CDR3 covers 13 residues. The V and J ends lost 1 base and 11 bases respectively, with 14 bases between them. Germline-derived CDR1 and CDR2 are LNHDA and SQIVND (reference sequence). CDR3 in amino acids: CASSIARDRFAFF. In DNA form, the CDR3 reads TGTGCCAGTAGTATAGCGAGGGATCGGTTTGCTTTCTTT.